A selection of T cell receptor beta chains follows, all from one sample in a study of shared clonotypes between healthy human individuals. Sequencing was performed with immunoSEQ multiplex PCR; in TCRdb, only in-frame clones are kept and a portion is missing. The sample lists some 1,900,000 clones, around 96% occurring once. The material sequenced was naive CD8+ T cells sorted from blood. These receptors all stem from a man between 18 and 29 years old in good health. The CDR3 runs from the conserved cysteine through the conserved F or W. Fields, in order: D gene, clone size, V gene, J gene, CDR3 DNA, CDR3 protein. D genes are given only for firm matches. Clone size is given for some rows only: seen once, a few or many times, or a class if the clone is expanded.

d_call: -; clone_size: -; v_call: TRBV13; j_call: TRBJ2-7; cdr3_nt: TGTGCCAGCAGCCCCGCCGGGCAGGCTTCCTACGAGCAGTACTTC; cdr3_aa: CASSPAGQASYEQYF
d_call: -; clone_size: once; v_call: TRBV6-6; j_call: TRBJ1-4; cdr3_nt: TGTGCCAGCAGTTACTCGGGGCAGCCTAATGAAAAACTGTTTTTT; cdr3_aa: CASSYSGQPNEKLFF
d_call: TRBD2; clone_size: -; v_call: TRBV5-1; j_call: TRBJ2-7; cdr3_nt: TGCGCCAGCAGCTCCAAACTAGCGGGGGCCCTACAATACGAGCAGTACTTC; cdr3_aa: CASSSKLAGALQYEQYF
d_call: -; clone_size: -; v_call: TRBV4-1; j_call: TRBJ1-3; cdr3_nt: TGCGCCAGCAGCCAAGGAACTCTCTTAGACACCATATATTTT; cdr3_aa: CASSQGTLLDTIYF
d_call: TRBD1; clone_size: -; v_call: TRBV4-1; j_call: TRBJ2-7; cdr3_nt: TGCGCCAGCAGACTTGGGACAGGGGCTATCTACGAGCAGTACTTC; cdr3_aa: CASRLGTGAIYEQYF
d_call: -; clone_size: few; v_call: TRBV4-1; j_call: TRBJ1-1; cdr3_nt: TGCGCCAGCAGCCAAGGGGAGGACACTGAAGCTTTCTTT; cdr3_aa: CASSQGEDTEAFF
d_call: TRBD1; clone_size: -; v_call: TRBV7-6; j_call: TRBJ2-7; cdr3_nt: TGTGCCAGCAGCTTAGCCTTGGGACAGGGGAGGGAGAGCTCCTACGAGCAGTACTTC; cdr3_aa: CASSLALGQGRESSYEQYF
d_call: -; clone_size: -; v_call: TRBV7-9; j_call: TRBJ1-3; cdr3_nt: TGTGCCAGCAGCGACCTTTCCCCCCTAGGCGGCCCGGGGGGCACCATATATTTT; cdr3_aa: CASSDLSPLGGPGGTIYF
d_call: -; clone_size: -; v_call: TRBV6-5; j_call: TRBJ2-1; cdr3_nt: TGTGCCAGCAGCCCGGCCATCTACAATGAGCAGTTCTTC; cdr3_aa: CASSPAIYNEQFF
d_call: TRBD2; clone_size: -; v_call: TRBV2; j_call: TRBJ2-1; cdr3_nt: TGTGCCAGCAGTGATGGGCGGGGGAACAATGAGCAGTTCTTC; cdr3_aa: CASSDGRGNNEQFF
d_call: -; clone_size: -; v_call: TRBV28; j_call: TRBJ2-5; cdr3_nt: TGTGCCAGCAGTATCGATCAAGAGACCCAGTACTTC; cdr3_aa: CASSIDQETQYF
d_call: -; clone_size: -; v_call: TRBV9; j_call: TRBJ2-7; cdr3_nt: TGTGCCAGCAGCGTCGACGCTGGCTACGAGCAGTACTTC; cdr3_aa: CASSVDAGYEQYF
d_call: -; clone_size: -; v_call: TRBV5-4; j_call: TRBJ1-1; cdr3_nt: TGTGCCAGCAGCCGCGGGGGGACTGAAGCTTTCTTT; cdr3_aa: CASSRGGTEAFF
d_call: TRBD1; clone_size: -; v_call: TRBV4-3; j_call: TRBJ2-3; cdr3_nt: TGCGCCAGCAGCCCTGGACAGGGGCCCGATACGCAGTATTTT; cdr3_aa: CASSPGQGPDTQYF
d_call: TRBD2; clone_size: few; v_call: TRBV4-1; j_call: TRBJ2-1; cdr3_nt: TGCGCCAGCAGCCAGCCCGGACTAGCGGGACCGGATGAGCAGTTCTTC; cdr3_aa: CASSQPGLAGPDEQFF